A single sample gave rise to the 5 T cell receptor beta chains below, sequenced in a study of cytomegalovirus exposure and HLA in healthy donors. Amplification used 60 Vbeta primers and 13 Jbeta primers. The method was immunoSEQ multiplex PCR; TCRdb's version includes in-frame clones alone and lacks a portion of them. The table records about 140,000 clones, approximately 84% of them present only once. Source material: PBMCs. These TCRs come from an older woman in good health and CMV-seropositive.

The chain joins TRBV28 to TRBJ2-5; 10 bases line up with TRBD2. Germline CDR1 MDHEN, CDR2 SYDVKM. Trimming removed 1 base from V and 3 bases from J; junction bases left unmatched: 2. The CDR3 has 15 residues. The CDR3 nucleotides read TGTGCCAGCAGTTTATATACTAGCGGGAAAGAGACCCAGTACTTC. Translation gives CASSLYTSGKETQYF.

The chain links TRBV28 to TRBJ2-7; D remains ambiguous. Trimming took off 3 bases at V and 2 bases at J, with 11 bases between the two ends. CDR1 and CDR2 from the germline V gene are MDHEN and SYDVKM. This CDR3 contains 14 residues. The CDR3 DNA follows: TGTGCCAGCAGTTTCCCCGGTAGCCCCTACGAGCAGTACTTC. It translates to CASSFPGSPYEQYF.

The chain recombines TRBV30 with TRBJ2-7, with 12 nucleotides matching TRBD2. After removal of 2 bases from V and 12 bases from J, the junction contained 5 bases not matched to a gene. Germline CDR1 is GTSNPN and CDR2 is SVGIG (reference sequence). CDR3 length: 12 residues. The DNA of the CDR3 is TGTGCCTGGAGTCCGACTAGCGGGAGTGCGTACTTC. Translating it yields CAWSPTSGSAYF.

This clone was recorded a few times. The chain couples TRBV11-3 to TRBJ2-7, with 10 nucleotides matching TRBD1. CDR1 and CDR2 from the germline V gene are SGHNT and YENEEA. This CDR3 comprises 18 residues. After removal of 1 base from V and 1 base from J, the junction contained 10 bases not matched to a gene. This CDR3 reads CASSLASDGDRGSYEQYF. In DNA form, the CDR3 reads TGTGCCAGCAGCTTAGCATCAGACGGGGACAGGGGTTCCTACGAGCAGTACTTC.

The rearrangement links TRBV6-1 to TRBJ2-7; D is possibly TRBD1 (5 bases). V dropped 6 bases and J dropped 1 base, with 10 bases sitting between them. Germline V gene data show CDR1 as MNHNS and CDR2 as SASEGT. This CDR3 spans 13 amino acids. The CDR3 sequence: CASRNQGSYEQYF. In nucleotides, the CDR3 is TGTGCCAGCAGAAACCAGGGTTCCTACGAGCAGTACTTC.